The source of this TCR beta chain is a study of response to subunit inactivated influenza vaccine listed by TCRdb under 2018. Study-level background: To follow how T cells responded to a trivalent subunit inactivated influenza vaccine, the researchers relied on deep quantitative profiling of the T cell receptor repertoire. What the work shows at the level of the full study, not this receptor alone: The authors suggested that each seasonal influenza vaccination may recruit only a limited number of new T cells.

This clonotype came up a few times. Its antigen has not been determined. No per-base quality is available; no much larger clone lies one base away. The library relied on RT-PCR. TCRdb lists the instrument as Illumina HiSeq 2500. TCRdb itself trimmed the public reads at Q25 with fastp, ran MiXCR and retained productive beta chains. Rows matching on CDR3 protein sequence are summarized as one entry with the most common DNA and genes. The sample table lists 180,000 or so distinct CDR3 sequences, approximately 12% of them with a count of one. The ten largest account for about 31% of the sample. CDR1 and CDR2 are read off the germline V gene (reference sequence) as DFQATT and SNEGSKA. V is pruned by 0 bases and J by 5 bases, leaving 12 bases of the junction without a gene match. Inclusive of the bounding cysteine and phenylalanine, the CDR3 is 17 residues long. The only DNA kept is the CDR3, 51 bases in frame from the first base.

Separately, the same data were catalogued under a study of T cells expressing NK-cell markers. The second study's authors report: 5'RACE template switching, by which a universal primer site and unique molecular identifiers were added, was used to make TCR beta cDNA libraries. In sorted CD3+CD56+NKG2C+, CD3+CD56+NKG2C- and CD3+CD56-NKG2C+ T-cell subsets from about eight donors, TCR beta-chain repertoires were profiled. Seven of the eight sequenced donors were HCMV-seropositive and one was HCMV-seronegative. In several experiments an anti-gammadeltaTCR antibody was added to restrict sorting to alphabetaTCR-expressing T cells. In 6 or 7 donors, the dominant CD3+CD56+NKG2C+ clonotypes ranked among the top 10 CD8+ clonotypes, making up about 1.0-7.0% of CD8+ T cells. Those dominant clonotypes were again the most abundant among CD3+CD56-NKG2C+ cells in a few donors, at about 25-60.1%. It remained unclear whether the expanded NKG2C-expressing T cell clones were specific for HCMV antigens. The eight sequenced donors were randomly selected healthy volunteers, three men and five women. HCMV serostatus was determined by detecting HCMV-specific IgG in serum with a commercial ELISA kit. Peripheral blood mononuclear cells were isolated from blood by Ficoll density gradient centrifugation. Magnetic immunoseparation with Miltenyi isolation kits was used to isolate CD4+ and CD8+ T cells from PBMC. cDNA synthesis was primed from the TCR beta constant segment, followed by two successive PCR amplification steps. Sequencing of the libraries produced 2 x 150 bp reads on Illumina HiSeq 2000/2500, MiSeq or NextSeq. Reads were demultiplexed and grouped by UMI with MIGEC, and clonotypes were assembled and quantified with MiTCR. To exclude erroneous sequences, only TCR cDNA sequences supported by at least two reads were retained. The tcR package was used for downstream repertoire analysis, and clonotypes were matched between fractions using CDR3 nucleotide sequence together with V segment. VDJmatch was used to annotate antigen specificity against VDJdb, with one amino acid substitution in CDR3 permitted.

Sequenced material: CD8+ T cells sorted from PBMCs, taken 11 to 12 days after vaccination. The clonotype was recovered from a man aged 45-65 years who received an inactivated influenza vaccine. Donor details come from another sample of the same person, matched by shared clones. The rearranged chain carries TRBV20-1 and TRBJ2-5, and TRBD2 matches 10 of the central bases. The sequenced DNA: TGCAGTGCTAGAGATCTTCAAGCGGGGGGGGTGGAGGAGACCCAGTACTTC. This sequence encodes CSARDLQAGGVEETQYF.